This T cell receptor (beta chain) was obtained from a study of patients and donors after allogeneic stem cell transplantation. From the RT-PCR reads, TCRdb called clonotypes with MiXCR, one entry per CDR3 protein. The top ten hold roughly 52% of the sample, which has over 130,000 distinct CDR3 sequences, about 36% seen once. The CDR3 spans 12 residues. V was clipped by 5 bases and J by 7 bases, with 11 bases between them. Germline V gene lookup returns CDR1 SEHNR and CDR2 FQNEAQ (reference sequence). The sample comprised blood, either unsorted or a sorted T cell fraction (not recorded which). This rearrangement joins TRBV7-9 to TRBJ1-2, with D possibly being TRBD1 (5 bases). This receptor was obtained from a human donor who was either an allogeneic HSCT recipient or a stem cell or donor lymphocyte infusion donor (not recorded which). It is not recorded whose cells these are; they may come from a transplant donor. CDR3: CASSATVPGYTF. The CDR3 DNA follows: TGTGCCAGCAGCGCGACAGTCCCTGGCTACACCTTC.